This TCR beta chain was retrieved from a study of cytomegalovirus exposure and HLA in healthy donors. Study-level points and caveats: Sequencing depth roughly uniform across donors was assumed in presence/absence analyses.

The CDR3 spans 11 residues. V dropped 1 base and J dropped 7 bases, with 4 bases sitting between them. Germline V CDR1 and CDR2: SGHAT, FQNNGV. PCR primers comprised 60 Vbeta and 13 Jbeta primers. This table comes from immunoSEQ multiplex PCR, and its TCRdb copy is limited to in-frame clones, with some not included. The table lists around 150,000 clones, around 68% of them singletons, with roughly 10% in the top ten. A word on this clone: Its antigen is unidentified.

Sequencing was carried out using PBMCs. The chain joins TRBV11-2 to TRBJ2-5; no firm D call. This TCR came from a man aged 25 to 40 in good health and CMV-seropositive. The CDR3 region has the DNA TGTGCCAGCAGCTTAGTCGGGACCCAGTACTTC. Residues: CASSLVGTQYF.